This TCR beta chain stems from a study of control samples from healthy donors and cancer patients. The table came from immunoSEQ multiplex PCR; TCRdb's copy has only in-frame clones and leaves some out. The sample yields 110,000 or so clones, 83% seen once. Germline trimming cut 0 bases from V and 4 bases from J; bases unmatched to any gene: 3. There are 15 residues in the CDR3. Germline CDR1 and CDR2: SGHDN and FVKESK. This clone has just one count. Input material: blood. The receptor comes from a woman aged 45-65 years in good health. The rearrangement links TRBV14 to TRBJ2-5; the match to TRBD2 covers 9 bases. CDR3 sequence reads: CASSQELAGIETQYF. The CDR3 coding sequence is TGTGCCAGCAGCCAAGAACTAGCGGGTATAGAGACCCAGTACTTC.